Listed below are T cell receptor beta chains from one sample, sequenced in a study of T cell responses to AZD1222 COVID-19 vaccine. Clones were read by immunoSEQ multiplex PCR, and TCRdb kept only the in-frame ones, dropping some. Among approximately 160,000 clones listed, more than 75% were seen once. Sequenced here: peripheral blood, sampled on day 0 of AZD1222 vaccination. These receptors all come from an adult in good health. Both conserved end residues are trimmed from each CDR3. A D gene is named only where the DNA matches it firmly. Size tells how often a clone was seen (once, few, many) or the class of an expanded clone, and some rows leave it out.

V gene	clone size	CDR3 length	D gene	J gene	CDR3 protein
TRBV9	once	13	-	TRBJ2-3	ASSVVPGGTDTQY
TRBV9	once	14	-	TRBJ1-6	ASSAPQGAYNSPLH
TRBV3-1/TRBV3-2	-	10	-	TRBJ1-4	ASSQGETKLF
TRBV7-2	-	13	TRBD2	TRBJ2-3	ASSPGTSEADTQY
TRBV28	-	11	-	TRBJ1-2	ASSQTPNYGYT
TRBV19	-	12	TRBD2	TRBJ2-1	ASSIGGGENEQF
TRBV4-2	-	12	-	TRBJ1-3	ASSQAGTGNTIY
TRBV10-2	-	21	-	TRBJ1-2	ASSEGGLPRPPANLLSYYGYT
TRBV28	-	10	-	TRBJ2-7	ATLTATYEQY
TRBV3-1/TRBV3-2	-	15	TRBD1	TRBJ1-5	ASSPHGQGYSNQPQH
TRBV4-1	-	14	-	TRBJ1-4	ASSQDGGGGVEKLF
TRBV10-3	-	10	-	TRBJ2-7	ATTPDGYEQY
TRBV27	once	13	TRBD2	TRBJ2-7	ASSLSGLAGHEQY
TRBV6-5	-	14	-	TRBJ1-4	ASSYSTLATNEKLF
TRBV19	-	15	TRBD1	TRBJ2-3	ASRRDRQEHSTDTQY
TRBV19	-	13	-	TRBJ2-2	ASTPLGVAGGELF
TRBV6-5	once	14	TRBD1	TRBJ1-1	ASSYRLFQGATEAF
TRBV19	-	12	TRBD1	TRBJ2-7	ASSTPDREYEQY
TRBV15	-	14	-	TRBJ1-1	ATSSPNLALNTEAF
TRBV6-2/TRBV6-3	-	12	-	TRBJ1-4	ASSYGPRQEKLF
TRBV19	-	11	-	TRBJ2-2	ASRSRGTGELF
TRBV6-2/TRBV6-3	-	11	TRBD1	TRBJ2-5	ASSFGQGGTQY
TRBV5-1	-	13	-	TRBJ2-7	ASSLTGEGTYEQY
TRBV4-3	-	14	TRBD2	TRBJ2-1	ASSQALAGGPSEQF
TRBV5-8	-	12	-	TRBJ1-1	ASSSDRRATEAF